These 24 T cell receptor beta chains share one sample of origin, sequenced in a study of blood T cell repertoires in COVID-19. TCRdb's copy holds only in-frame clones and misses some; the assay was immunoSEQ multiplex PCR. The top ten hold over 9.5% of the sample, which has more than 350,000 clones, around 87% seen once. What was sequenced was peripheral blood. All receptors come from a woman younger than 45 with COVID-19, enrolled during active disease.

The rearrangement links TRBV28 to TRBJ1-5; 9 nucleotides line up with TRBD1. Germline loops: CDR1 MDHEN, CDR2 SYDVKM. The CDR3 has 18 residues. J lost 4 bases, V lost 5 bases, and 15 bases had no gene match. The CDR3 DNA reads TGTGCCAGCAGTCCGGAGGGGACAGGGCCTCTGGATAATCAGCCCCAGCATTTT. Amino acids: CASSPEGTGPLDNQPQHF.

This clone was counted once. V usage is TRBV3-1 (or the pseudogene TRBV3-2) and J usage is TRBJ2-5, with 8 bases matching TRBD2. The CDR3 sequence is 16 residues long. The germline V gene encodes CDR1 LGHDT and CDR2 YNNKEL (reference sequence). After removal of 0 bases from V and 4 bases from J, the junction contained 7 bases not matched to a gene. The CDR3 here is CASSQEGKRERETQYF. The CDR3 region has the DNA TGTGCCAGCAGCCAAGAAGGCAAGCGGGAGAGAGAGACCCAGTACTTC.

The CDR3 DNA reads TGTGCCTGGGCCCACGGGGGGCAAGGGCACTATGGCTACACCTTC. Translation: CAWAHGGQGHYGYTF. The rearrangement joins TRBV30 to TRBJ1-2; maybe TRBD1 (6 bases). V was pared by 5 bases and J by 3 bases, with 19 bases between. The CDR3 sequence is 15 residues long. CDR1 is GTSNPN, CDR2 SVGIG, per germline (reference sequence).

Only one count was recorded for this clone. V and J are TRBV10-2 and TRBJ2-5, with TRBD2 as a possible D gene (6 bases). V lost 4 bases and J lost 0, with 12 bases in between. Germline-derived CDR1 and CDR2 are WSHSY and SAAADI. The CDR3 totals 15 residues. In nucleotides, the CDR3 is TGCGCCAGCAGTGTCCAGGGAGGCTACCAAGAGACCCAGTACTTC. It translates to CASSVQGGYQETQYF.

The chain is built from TRBV7-3 and TRBJ2-3; D gene ambiguous. Germline CDR1 SGHTA, CDR2 FQGTGA. V was pared by 5 bases and J by 0 bases, with 9 bases between. The CDR3 loop spans 14 amino acids. For the CDR3, the DNA is TGTGCCAGCAGCCGACTCGGCAGCACAGATACGCAGTATTTT. This gives the protein CASSRLGSTDTQYF.

The chain carries TRBV19 and TRBJ1-5, with D perhaps matching TRBD1 (5 bases). V lost 7 bases and J 2 bases, leaving 12 bases between the germline ends. The V gene's germline CDR1 is LNHDA and CDR2 SQIVND (reference sequence). The CDR3 totals 14 residues. CDR3 sequence: CASKGVLGNQPQHF. CDR3 coding DNA: TGTGCCAGTAAAGGGGTGTTAGGCAATCAGCCCCAGCATTTT.

This chain connects TRBV2 to TRBJ1-1; D is perhaps TRBD1 (5 bases). V lost 6 bases, J lost 4 bases, and 9 bases lay in between. The CDR3 is made up of 12 amino acids. CDR1 is SNHLY and CDR2 is FYNNEI in the germline V gene. CDR3 DNA: TGTGCCAGCAGGGGGGGAAGCACTGAAGCTTTCTTT. It yields the protein CASRGGSTEAFF.

The chain has TRBV18 and TRBJ2-4, with D possibly matching TRBD2 (6 bases). Germline values: CDR1 KGHSH, CDR2 LQKENI. V was cut by 3 bases and J by 9 bases, with 21 bases left in between. This CDR3 is built from 16 residues. The CDR3 loop is CASSPLSGLGQSIQYF. CDR3 sequence (DNA): TGTGCCAGCTCACCCCTTAGCGGTCTAGGGCAGAGCATTCAGTACTTC.

The chain employs TRBV27 and TRBJ1-3; no clear D. The germline V and J ends were trimmed by 4 bases and 4 bases, with 8 bases remaining between them. CDR1 and CDR2 (germline): MNHEY, SMNVEV (reference sequence). The CDR3 is 13 residues long. CDR3 sequence (DNA): TGTGCCAGCAGTTACAGACAAGGAAACACCATATATTTT. Its translation: CASSYRQGNTIYF.

This chain uses TRBV5-5 with TRBJ2-1; D is possibly TRBD2 (6 bases). V was clipped by 3 bases and J by 5 bases, with 15 bases between them. Germline V gene sequence: CDR1 SGHKS, CDR2 YYEKEE (reference sequence). The CDR3 length is 15 residues. The CDR3 region is CASSSQGRGDNEQFF. The CDR3 nucleotides read TGTGCCAGCAGCTCCCAGGGTCGCGGGGACAATGAGCAGTTCTTC.

The chain combines TRBV27 with TRBJ2-2, with unresolved D. The CDR3 has 14 residues. The germline V and J ends were trimmed by 5 bases and 4 bases, with 11 bases remaining between them. Germline CDR1 and CDR2: MNHEY and SMNVEV (reference sequence). CDR3 sequence (DNA): TGTGCCAGCAGTCCAGACTCGATCACCGGGGAGCTGTTTTTT. Translation: CASSPDSITGELFF.

The chain joins TRBV7-9 to TRBJ2-3; 9 positions agree with TRBD2. This CDR3 has 15 amino acids. V shed 2 bases and J 3 bases; nucleotides not matched to a gene: 3. In germline, CDR1 is SEHNR, CDR2 FQNEAQ (reference sequence). The CDR3 reads CASSLNAGGTDTQYF. CDR3 nucleotides: TGTGCCAGCAGCTTAAATGCGGGGGGGACAGATACGCAGTATTTT.

This clone has only a few counts. The same CDR3 is also encoded by other DNA sequences in this sample. The CDR3 nucleotides are TGTGCCAGCAGTTACCGGGATACGCAGTATTTT. Protein product: CASSYRDTQYF. The rearrangement uses TRBV6-5 and TRBJ2-3; no definite D call. The germline CDR1 and CDR2 sequences are MNHEY and SVGAGI. V gave up 2 bases and J gave up 6 bases, with 3 bases separating them. This CDR3 is 11 amino acids long.

CDR3 nucleotides: TGTGCCAGCAGTATTGGGACTAGCGGGATAGCCTACGAGCAGTACTTC. Its protein is CASSIGTSGIAYEQYF. The chain employs TRBV27 and TRBJ2-7, with TRBD2 matching over 13 bases. Germline loops: CDR1 MNHEY, CDR2 SMNVEV (reference sequence). This CDR3 contains 16 residues. Trimming cost V 5 bases and J 2 bases; bases outside gene matches: 6.

The V gene is TRBV7-2, the J gene TRBJ1-6; 7 bases map to TRBD1. CDR1 and CDR2 (germline): SGHTA, FQGNSA. J gave up 8 bases and V 3 bases, and 7 bases lay outside the gene matches. The CDR3 has 15 residues. The CDR3 bases are TGTGCCAGCAGCTTGGGAACAGGGGCTTATTCACCCCTCCACTTT. Residues: CASSLGTGAYSPLHF.

This rearrangement joins TRBV2 to TRBJ2-5, with D perhaps matching TRBD2 (6 bases). The CDR3 has 12 amino acids. Trimming stripped 6 bases from V and 5 bases from J, with 10 bases between. Looked up from germline, CDR1 is SNHLY and CDR2 is FYNNEI. The CDR3 is CASRQEGETQYF. DNA of the CDR3: TGTGCCAGCAGACAGGAGGGGGAGACCCAGTACTTC.

The chain couples TRBV6-4 to TRBJ1-6; D is unresolved. The length of the CDR3 is 14 residues. The V end was cut by 3 bases, the J end by 5 bases, with 8 bases between. CDR1 is MRHNA and CDR2 is SNTAGT in the germline V gene. The CDR3 is CASSERFHNSPLHF. DNA of the CDR3: TGTGCCAGCAGTGAACGGTTTCATAATTCACCCCTCCACTTT.

This sequence joins TRBV24-1 and TRBJ2-2; 11 nucleotides agree with TRBD2. This CDR3 has 17 residues. The trim removed 1 base at V and 8 bases at J, leaving 8 bases unmatched. CDR1 is KGHDR and CDR2 is SFDVKD in the germline V gene. The CDR3: CATSDFSLAGGPGELFF. DNA of the CDR3: TGTGCCACCAGTGATTTTAGCCTAGCGGGAGGTCCTGGGGAGCTGTTTTTT.

The J gene is TRBJ2-2, the V gene TRBV2, with 7 bases matching TRBD2. This CDR3 is built from 14 residues. V dropped 8 bases and J dropped 4; count of bases not matched to a gene: 7. Germline CDR1 SNHLY, CDR2 FYNNEI. The CDR3 DNA follows: TGTGCCAGCGGGAGGGCCCTCGGCACCGGGGAGCTGTTTTTT. This encodes CASGRALGTGELFF. The full variable domain, with the rest looked up from reference TRBV2 and TRBJ2-2, is EPEVTQTPSHQVTQMGQEVILRCVPISNHLYFYWYRQILGQKVEFLVSFYNNEISEKSEIFDDQFSVERPDGSNFTLKIRSTKLEDSAMYFCASGRALGTGELFFGEGSRLTVL.

V usage is TRBV28 and J usage is TRBJ1-2; 7 bases are a match to TRBD1. After removal of 6 bases from V and 0 bases from J, the junction contained 10 bases not matched to a gene. The CDR3 is 16 residues long. Germline V CDR1 and CDR2: MDHEN, SYDVKM. The chain's CDR3 is CASRHSFTGANYGYTF. CDR3 DNA sequence: TGTGCCAGCAGACATTCCTTTACAGGGGCTAACTATGGCTACACCTTC.

The rearrangement joins TRBV27 to TRBJ2-4, with D possibly matching TRBD1 (5 bases). V dropped 5 bases and J dropped 0 bases, with 17 bases sitting between them. The V gene's germline CDR1 is MNHEY and CDR2 SMNVEV (reference sequence). The CDR3 consists of 17 residues. The CDR3: CASSPKTGSLAKNIQYF. In DNA, the CDR3 is TGTGCCAGCAGTCCCAAAACAGGATCTTTAGCCAAAAACATTCAGTACTTC.

The CDR3 DNA follows: TGCAGCGTTTGGGACAGCCACACTGAAGCTTTCTTT. Translation: CSVWDSHTEAFF. V and J are TRBV29-1 and TRBJ1-1; 7 bases agree with TRBD1. The CDR3 covers 12 residues. Germline V gene lookup returns CDR1 SQVTM and CDR2 ANQGSEA. Trimming removed 5 bases from V and 3 bases from J; junction bases left unmatched: 3. Variable domain in full (rest from reference TRBV29-1 and TRBJ1-1): SAVISQKPSRDICQRGTSLTIQCQVDSQVTMMFWYRQQPGQSLTLIATANQGSEATYESGFVIDKFPISRPNLTFSTLTVSNMSPEDSSIYLCSVWDSHTEAFFGQGTRLTVV.

The chain has TRBV7-9 and TRBJ1-1; D is uncertain. In germline, CDR1 is SEHNR, CDR2 FQNEAQ (reference sequence). Trimming removed 3 bases from V and 4 bases from J, with 9 bases in between. This CDR3 has 13 residues. DNA for the CDR3: TGTGCCAGCAGCTTCGAAACGGGCACTGAAGCTTTCTTT. Translation: CASSFETGTEAFF.

V and J are TRBV11-2 and TRBJ2-3; D possibly corresponds to TRBD2 (6 bases). Between the trimmed V and J ends, which lost 4 bases and 4 bases, there was a span of 9 bases. Germline-derived CDR1 and CDR2 are SGHAT and FQNNGV. CDR3 length equals 13 residues. The CDR3 protein is CASSYRLADTQYF. The DNA of the CDR3 is TGTGCCAGCAGCTACCGACTAGCAGATACGCAGTATTTT.